This T cell receptor beta chain was identified during a study of T cell responses to AZD1222 COVID-19 vaccine. Study as a whole: Analysis merged second doses at about 4 or about 12 weeks. Study conclusions and caveats: Repertoire sampling happened only post peak T cell response. Spike was spanned by vaccine-associated CD4 TCRs, which were dominant at 160-218 and 743-854.

Generated by immunoSEQ multiplex PCR, the TCRdb table keeps only in-frame clones and is missing some. Of around 70,000 clones in the sample, just over 85% were seen once. Details on this clone: The antigen is undetermined.

V lost 7 bases to trimming and J lost 1 base; unmatched junction nucleotides: 9. Germline V gene sequence: CDR1 LGHDT, CDR2 YNNKEL (reference sequence). This CDR3 has 15 amino acids. This chain links TRBV3-1 (or the pseudogene TRBV3-2) with TRBJ2-5; 7 positions match TRBD2. The sequence derives from an adult in good health. Here the sequenced sample was peripheral blood, taken on day 0 of AZD1222 vaccination. CDR3 bases: TGTGCCAGCACCAGTCCGGGACTATCCCAAGAGACCCAGTACTTC. Amino acid sequence: CASTSPGLSQETQYF.